This T cell receptor beta chain was obtained from a study of blood T cells in healthy people across ages (dated by TCRdb to the mid-2010s). About the investigation overall: Template switching captured roughly one uniquely barcoded TCR beta cDNA molecule per two T cells in model experiments. The study analyzed two additional independent replicas of 1 million unique cDNA reads from the same blood draw for two donors, one aged 18 to 29 and one aged 80 or older. The donors were split into four age groups: young (average around 17 years), middle-aged (roughly 39), aged (about 62) and long-lived (about 74). To avoid experimental bias, donors of different ages were distributed randomly across sequencing lanes. The study measured age-related changes in TCR beta repertoire diversity using deep sequencing normalized with unique cDNA molecular identifiers. Overall results and qualifications from the work: Compared with the aged group, the long-lived group had more naive CD4+ T cells, fewer expanded clones and increased TCR diversity, suggesting age selection. Observed TCR beta diversity correlated strongly with the percentage of naive T cells measured by flow cytometry. Observed TCR beta diversity per million T cells fell roughly linearly with age, and a significant reduction was already apparent by age roughly 41. Estimates of total diversity based on one million sequenced T cells were considered lower bounds and underestimates. Since profiling was done on bulk unsorted PBMCs, naive and antigen-experienced compartments could not be conclusively compared. The CMV infection status of donors was not known, potentially confounding age-related changes in expanded clonotypes.

With respect to this clonotype: Its binding antigen is unknown. Base qualities are not provided; no much larger clone lies one nucleotide away.

Trimming accounts for 4 bases at V and 7 bases at J, while the number of junction bases matched to no gene is 4. The CDR3, from cysteine to phenylalanine, totals 13 residues. Only the CDR3 region is kept as DNA, spanning 39 bases read in frame from base 1. The germline V gene sets CDR1 to SQVTM and CDR2 to ANQGSEA. The library was produced with 5' RACE. The data were produced on an Illumina HiSeq 2500. A second PCR of roughly 7 to 12 cycles was run with a J-beta primer mix and a sample-barcoded 5' primer. A template-switch 5' adaptor carrying 12 random nucleotides introduced a unique molecular identifier onto each TCR beta cDNA molecule. Each sample yielded at least 3 million CDR3-containing paired-end reads. The Mint cDNA synthesis kit, primed by a TRBC-specific oligonucleotide, was used to synthesize first-strand cDNA from all RNA. All cDNA was treated with uracil-DNA glycosylase and then went through a first 18-cycle PCR with the universal primers M1SS and BC2_uni_R. The study's own analysis went as follows. For normalization, 1 million high-quality reads, each with a distinct molecular identifier, were randomly selected from each sample. Reads with shared molecular identifiers were discarded instead of being binned into consensus sequences. MiTCR, with a Q25 quality threshold and the strictest error-elimination algorithm, was used for CDR3 identification, clonotype clustering and error correction. A nonparametric unseen species model with Euler transformation was used to estimate a lower bound on total TCR beta diversity. The raw public data were reprocessed by TCRdb itself: fastp quality trimming at Q25, MiXCR clonotype calling, in-frame beta chains only. For every CDR3 protein sequence, its rows merge into one entry that carries the most common genes and DNA. Clone size and V and J calls follow TCRdb, not the original study. The sample table shows under 950,000 distinct CDR3 sequences, and approximately 22% are seen once. Around 22% of the sample is held by the ten biggest clonotypes.

The donors were 40 or so Caucasian individuals from Russia, aged roughly 6 to 90 years, who were systemically healthy. About 9.8 milliliters of peripheral blood were drawn from each donor into EDTA-treated Vacutainer tubes. Ficoll-Paque density-gradient centrifugation was used to isolate PBMCs, with at least 7 million obtained per sample. Total RNA was extracted from PBMCs with Trizol reagent, with at least 6 micrograms obtained per sample. The percentages of naive CD45RAhigh/CD27high T cells were determined by flow cytometry on a PBMC aliquot from every donor. This TCR was sampled from a man in his 70s in good health. Sequenced input: blood. Here the chain combines TRBV29-1 and TRBJ1-4; the central 9 bases match TRBD1. CDR3 loop: CSVGDRVGEKLFF. The DNA sequence follows: TGCAGCGTTGGGGACAGGGTGGGTGAAAAACTGTTTTTT.